This TCR beta chain was captured by sequencing in a study of shared clonotypes between healthy human individuals. Study conclusions and caveats: Researchers sampled blood only, noting tissue repertoires likely differ.

Deep level was the assay's run setting. Libraries were prepared by immunoSEQ multiplex PCR; TCRdb keeps only in-frame clonotypes and omits some of them. This table holds about 2,100,000 clones, under 95% found once. This CDR3 is 15 amino acids long. Between the trimmed V and J ends, which lost 0 bases and 4 bases, there was a span of 13 bases. Germline V gene sequence: CDR1 SGHAT, CDR2 FQNNGV. Terminally differentiated effector memory CD45RA+ cells were excluded by CCR7 positive selection of CD45RO-negative cells. Comment on this clone: Its antigen is currently unknown.

This receptor was identified in a man aged 18-30 years in good health. Some clones in this sample may be carry-over from other donors' samples. The chain recombines TRBV11-2 with TRBJ2-7, with a tentative D call TRBD1 (5 bases). The sample comprised naive CD8+ T cells from PBMCs. The CDR3 reads CASSLESGNRYEQYF. The CDR3 DNA is TGTGCCAGCAGCTTAGAGTCAGGGAATAGGTACGAGCAGTACTTC.